This is a list of T cell receptor beta chains from one sample in a study of T-cell reconstitution after alpha-beta-depleted transplantation in children. One entry per CDR3 protein results from TCRdb running MiXCR on the PCR reads. The repertoire consists of about 300,000 distinct CDR3 sequences, with roughly 7.8% occurring once and the leading ten covering over 7.5%. The sample in question was peripheral blood, obtained 360 days after TCRalphabeta/CD19-depleted stem cell transplant. The receptors derive from a female patient aged 2 to 10 who had a stem cell transplant for Fanconi anemia, so the T cells may come from the graft donor. The CDR3 runs from the conserved cysteine through the conserved F or W. Each record gives: D gene, V gene, J gene, clone size, CDR3 protein, CDR3 DNA. The D gene is left open where the match is weak. Only part of the rows carry a size: once, few, many, or a class if the clone is expanded.

>TRBD1|TRBV28|TRBJ1-1|once
CASSSRTGGSGYTEAFF
TGTGCCAGCAGTTCTCGGACAGGGGGCAGTGGGTACACTGAAGCTTTCTTT
>.|TRBV2|TRBJ2-3|few
CASSDPGDTQYF
TGTGCCAGCAGTGATCCCGGAGATACGCAGTATTTT
>.|TRBV10-2|TRBJ2-2|many
CASSRQGGGNTGELFF
TGCGCCAGCAGTAGACAGGGAGGGGGGAATACCGGGGAGCTGTTTTTT
>TRBD2|TRBV28|TRBJ2-2|.
CASSLFPSGVNTGELFF
TGTGCCAGCAGTTTATTTCCTAGCGGGGTGAACACCGGGGAGCTGTTTTTT
>TRBD2|TRBV5-1|TRBJ2-1|many
CASSLGLAGVNEQFF
TGCGCCAGCAGCTTGGGACTAGCGGGAGTCAATGAGCAGTTCTTC
>TRBD2|TRBV19|TRBJ2-3|.
CASSISGPIGDTQYF
TGTGCCAGTAGTATTAGCGGGCCAATAGGCGATACGCAGTATTTT
>.|TRBV5-1|TRBJ1-6|.
CASSGQRNSPLHF
TGCGCCAGCTCCGGGCAGAGGAATTCACCCCTCCACTTT
>TRBD2|TRBV7-9|TRBJ2-5|few
CASSLEAGGGETQYF
TGTGCCAGCAGCTTAGAAGCGGGGGGAGGTGAGACCCAGTACTTC
>.|TRBV5-1|TRBJ2-5|many
CASSLAGNWETQYF
TGCGCCAGCAGCTTGGCTGGGAATTGGGAGACCCAGTACTTC
>TRBD2|TRBV7-9|TRBJ2-1|few
CASSPPGGSYNEQFF
TGTGCCAGCAGCCCCCCGGGGGGGTCCTACAATGAGCAGTTCTTC
>.|TRBV5-1|TRBJ2-5|few
CASSLWGRELQETQYF
TGCGCCAGCAGCTTGTGGGGACGGGAGCTCCAAGAGACCCAGTACTTC
>TRBD1|TRBV19|TRBJ2-2|many
CASSLRQGYTGELFF
TGTGCCAGTAGTCTGAGACAGGGCTACACCGGGGAGCTGTTTTTT
>TRBD1|TRBV5-1|TRBJ2-3|.
CASSQGASDTQYF
TGCGCCAGCAGCCAGGGGGCATCAGATACGCAGTATTTT
>.|TRBV6-1|TRBJ2-7|few
CASSETGSVVFSYEQYF
TGTGCCAGCAGTGAAACAGGGAGCGTAGTCTTCTCCTACGAGCAGTACTTC